This TCR beta chain was recorded in a study of blood T cells in healthy people across ages. Study-wide findings and caveats: Roughly linear declines in TCR beta diversity per million T cells occurred with age. It was held that diversity estimates obtained from one million T cells represented underestimates.

A word on this clonotype: Its specificity is not known. The germline gene is not matched at one end of the junction; a read error may be the cause.

Every donor provided 7.5 to 10 milliliters of peripheral blood. Total RNA was extracted at no less than 6 micrograms per sample. The use of a sample-barcoded 5' primer and a J-beta primer mix characterized a second PCR of about 7 to 12 cycles. TCRdb redid the calling of the 5' RACE reads with MiXCR, one entry per CDR3 protein. The table has 800,000 to 950,000 distinct CDR3 sequences, about 48% seen once. The CDR3 totals 18 residues. Germline V lookup: CDR1 LGHNA, CDR2 YNFKEQ. This TCR was sampled from a man aged 25 to 45 in good health. The sequenced material came from blood. This chain links TRBV4-2 with TRBJ2-5; 9 bases fit TRBD2. The CDR3 bases are TGTGCCAGCAGCTCCCTGACTAGCGGAGACCGATCGAGGGAGACCCAATACTTC. It codes for CASSSLTSGDRSRETQYF.